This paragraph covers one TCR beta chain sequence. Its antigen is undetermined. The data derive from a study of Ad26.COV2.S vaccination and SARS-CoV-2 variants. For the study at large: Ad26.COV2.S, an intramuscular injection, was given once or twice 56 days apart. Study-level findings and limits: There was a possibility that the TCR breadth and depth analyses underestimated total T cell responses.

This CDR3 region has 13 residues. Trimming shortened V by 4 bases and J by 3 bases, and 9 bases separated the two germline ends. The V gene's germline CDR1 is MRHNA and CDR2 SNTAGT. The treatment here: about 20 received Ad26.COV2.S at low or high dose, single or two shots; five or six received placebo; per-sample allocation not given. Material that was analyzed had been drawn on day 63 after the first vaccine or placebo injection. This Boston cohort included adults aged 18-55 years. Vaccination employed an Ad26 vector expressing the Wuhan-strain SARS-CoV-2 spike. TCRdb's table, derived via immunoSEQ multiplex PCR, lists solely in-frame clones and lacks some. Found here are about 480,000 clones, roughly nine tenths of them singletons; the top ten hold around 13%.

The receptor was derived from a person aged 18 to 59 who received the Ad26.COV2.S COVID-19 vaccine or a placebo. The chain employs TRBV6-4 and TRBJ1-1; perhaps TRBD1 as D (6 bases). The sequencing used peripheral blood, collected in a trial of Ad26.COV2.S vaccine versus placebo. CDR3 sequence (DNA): TGTGCCAGCAGTGTTACAGGGCACACTGAAGCTTTCTTT. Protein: CASSVTGHTEAFF.